Below are 16 T cell receptor beta chains sequenced from a single sample in a study of Graves' ophthalmopathy and Graves' hyperthyroidism. For repertoire sequencing, the TCR beta CDR3 regions were amplified from RNA transcripts. The authors performed first-round RT-PCR with HTBI primers and then a second-round multiplex PCR. MiXCR, applied by TCRdb to the multiplex PCR reads, yields one record per CDR3 protein. The repertoire holds hundreds of thousands of distinct CDR3 sequences, over 40% seen once, with around 3% in the top ten. The material sequenced was peripheral blood. Receptor source: an adult man with Graves' ophthalmopathy.

V is TRBV12-3 or TRBV12-4 and J is TRBJ1-2; the D is unclear. V dropped 3 bases and J dropped 4 bases, with 12 bases sitting between them. The CDR3 consists of 14 residues. CDR3 bases: TGTGCCAGCAGTTTGGGCAGTTTAGTCTATGGCTACACCTTC. This codes for CASSLGSLVYGYTF.

As regards this clonotype: Lacking the conserved final phenylalanine or tryptophan, this CDR3 likely reflects a read error. This chain connects TRBV2 to TRBJ1-6; maybe TRBD1 (6 bases). Germline V gene sequence: CDR1 SNHLY, CDR2 FYNNEI. The CDR3 contains 15 residues. CDR3 sequence: CASSIQGIYSSPLHL. CDR3 DNA: TGTGCCAGCAGTATTCAGGGGATCTATAGTTCACCCCTCCACCTT.

The chain uses TRBV7-2 and TRBJ2-7; tentative D call: TRBD2 (6 bases). Germline-derived CDR1 and CDR2 are SGHTA and FQGNSA. Trimming removed 6 bases at V and 2 bases at J, with 17 bases between. The CDR3 spans 15 residues. CDR3 amino acids: CASRPHRDSTYEQYF. DNA of the CDR3: TGTGCCAGCAGACCGCACCGGGACTCAACCTACGAGCAGTACTTC. The full variable domain, in which reference TRBV7-2 and TRBJ2-7 provide the parts outside the CDR3, is GAGVSQSPSNKVTEKGKDVELRCDPISGHTALYWYRQSLGQGLEFLIYFQGNSAPDKSGLPSDRFSAERTGGSVSTLTIQRTQQEDSAVYLCASRPHRDSTYEQYFGPGTRLTVT.

The chain uses TRBV2 and TRBJ2-6; 9 nucleotides match TRBD1. Per the germline V gene, CDR1 is SNHLY and CDR2 is FYNNEI. V shed 5 bases and J 1 base; nucleotides not matched to a gene: 3. The CDR3 totals 16 residues. As DNA, the CDR3 is TGTGCCAGCAGTTCGGACAGGGGTTCTGGGGCCAACGTCCTGACTTTC. Translating gives CASSSDRGSGANVLTF.

This clonotype has a count of ten or more. The rearrangement links TRBV10-3 to TRBJ1-4; D possibly corresponds to TRBD1 (5 bases). V was shortened by 11 bases and J by 7 bases, with 20 bases between the two germline ends. CDR1 and CDR2 from the germline V gene are ENHRY and SYGVKD. The CDR3 sequence is 14 residues long. In DNA, the CDR3 is TGTGCCGTAGGGGATCCGGGACTTGGTGAAAAACTGTTTTTT. This codes for CAVGDPGLGEKLFF.

This clonotype was observed a handful of times. The chain employs TRBV10-3 and TRBJ2-7, with TRBD1 matching over 8 bases. V gave up 10 bases and J gave up 3 bases; unmatched junction bases: 11. Looked up from germline, CDR1 is ENHRY and CDR2 is SYGVKD. The CDR3 has 14 residues. The CDR3 nucleotides are TGTGCCAGCAAAGGGACAGGAGCAAACTACGAGCAGTACTTC. This encodes CASKGTGANYEQYF.

This clonotype was seen only a few times. The rearrangement uses TRBV20-1 and TRBJ2-2; TRBD2 aligns across 9 bases. This CDR3 spans 16 amino acids. The junction had 2 bases not matched to a gene; V was cut back by 0 bases and J by 0 bases. Germline V gene data show CDR1 as DFQATT and CDR2 as SNEGSKA (reference sequence). The CDR3: CSARDLAGANTGELFF. For the CDR3, the DNA is TGCAGTGCTAGAGACTTAGCGGGAGCGAACACCGGGGAGCTGTTTTTT.

This clonotype was seen repeatedly, ten times or more. The chain couples TRBV5-8 to TRBJ1-3; unclear D gene. This CDR3 is built from 15 residues. The V gene lost 1 base and the J gene lost 7 bases, with 15 bases spanning the gap. Germline lookup yields CDR1 SGHTS and CDR2 YDEGEE. This chain's CDR3 is CASSLSEGLGNTIYF. Written as DNA, the CDR3 is TGTGCCAGCAGCTTGTCTGAGGGTCTCGGTAACACCATATATTTT.

With respect to this clonotype: This may come from a read error, since a much larger clone is one base off. The chain links TRBV9 to TRBJ1-2; maybe TRBD1 (6 bases). Germline V gives CDR1 SGDLS, CDR2 YYNGEE. The CDR3 is 15 amino acids. The CDR3 nucleotides are TGTGCCAGCAGCGTATGGAAAGGGGGGGCCTATGACTACACCTTC. Translation: CASSVWKGGAYDYTF.

The V call is TRBV13, the J call TRBJ1-4, with 9 bases that match TRBD1. The germline V gene encodes CDR1 PRHDT and CDR2 FYEKMQ (reference sequence). This CDR3 is 15 amino acids long. V lost 6 bases to trimming and J lost 6 bases; unmatched junction nucleotides: 8. The CDR3 loop reads CASSGRDRVYEKLFF. The CDR3 nucleotides are TGTGCCAGCAGTGGACGGGACAGGGTGTATGAAAAACTGTTTTTT. Together with reference TRBV13 and TRBJ1-4, the CDR3 gives the full variable domain: AAGVIQSPRHLIKEKRETATLKCYPIPRHDTVYWYQQGPGQDPQFLISFYEKMQSDKGSIPDRFSAQQFSDYHSELNMSSLELGDSALYFCASSGRDRVYEKLFFGSGTQLSVL.

This clonotype has a count of ten or more. The chain links TRBV5-1 to TRBJ1-2, with a weak D call TRBD1 (5 bases). V lost 3 bases and J lost 4, with 16 bases in between. This CDR3 has 15 amino acids. Germline V gene lookup returns CDR1 SGHRS and CDR2 YFSETQ. In DNA form, the CDR3 reads TGCGCCAGCAGCTCAGGTGGGGACGCCACCTATGGCTACACCTTC. Translating gives CASSSGGDATYGYTF.

This clonotype was observed at least ten times. The rearrangement joins TRBV5-8 to TRBJ2-7; the D gene is possibly TRBD1 (6 bases). Germline V gene data show CDR1 as SGHTS and CDR2 as YDEGEE. The CDR3 is 14 residues long. V dropped 1 base and J dropped 4 bases, with 12 bases sitting between them. The CDR3, as DNA: TGTGCCAGCAGCTTGTTGGGACAAAAATACGAGCAGTACTTC. Translating it yields CASSLLGQKYEQYF.

This clonotype came up many times. This chain joins TRBV4-2 and TRBJ2-7, with D possibly being TRBD2 (6 bases). CDR1 is LGHNA, CDR2 YNFKEQ, per germline. This CDR3 region has 16 residues. Trimming took 0 bases from V and 3 from J, leaving 15 bases between them. Here the CDR3 reads CASSQDLEGGGYEQYF. DNA of the CDR3: TGTGCCAGCAGCCAAGATCTGGAGGGTGGAGGCTACGAGCAGTACTTC.

This sequence joins TRBV20-1 and TRBJ2-7; 9 nucleotides align to TRBD2. Germline V CDR1 and CDR2: DFQATT, SNEGSKA (reference sequence). The CDR3 spans 15 residues. V lost 0 bases to trimming and J lost 3 bases; unmatched junction nucleotides: 6. The CDR3 nucleotides read TGCAGTGCTAGAGATCTAGCGGGGAGCTTCTACGAGCAGTACTTC. Translated: CSARDLAGSFYEQYF.

This clonotype occurred many times. The rearrangement links TRBV7-2 to TRBJ1-1; 9 bases line up with TRBD1. Germline V gene sequence: CDR1 SGHTA, CDR2 FQGNSA. V lost 5 bases to trimming and J lost 10 bases; unmatched junction nucleotides: 11. This CDR3 is 14 amino acids long. The CDR3 nucleotides read TGTGCCAGCAGCCAAACACAGGGGGCGCCTGGAGCTTTCTTT. Its translation is CASSQTQGAPGAFF.

V and J are TRBV29-1 and TRBJ2-1, with D perhaps matching TRBD2 (6 bases). The CDR3 covers 14 residues. Trimming took off 1 base at V and 5 bases at J, with 12 bases between the two ends. Germline V CDR1 and CDR2: SQVTM, ANQGSEA. As DNA, the CDR3 is TGCAGCGTTGAAGGGACTAACCATAACAATGAGCAGTTCTTC. Protein: CSVEGTNHNNEQFF.